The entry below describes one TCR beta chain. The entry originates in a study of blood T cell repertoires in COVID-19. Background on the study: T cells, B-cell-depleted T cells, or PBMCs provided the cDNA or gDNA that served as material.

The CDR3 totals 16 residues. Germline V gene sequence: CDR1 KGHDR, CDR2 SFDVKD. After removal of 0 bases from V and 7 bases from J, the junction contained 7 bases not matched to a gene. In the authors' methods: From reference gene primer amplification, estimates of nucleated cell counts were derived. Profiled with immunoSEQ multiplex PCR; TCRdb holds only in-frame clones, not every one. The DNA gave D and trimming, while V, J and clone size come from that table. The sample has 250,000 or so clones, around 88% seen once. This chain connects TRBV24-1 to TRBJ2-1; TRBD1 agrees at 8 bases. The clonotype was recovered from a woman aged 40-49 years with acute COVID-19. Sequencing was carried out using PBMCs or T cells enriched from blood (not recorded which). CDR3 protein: CATSDLVRTGMNEQFF. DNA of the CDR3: TGTGCCACCAGTGATTTGGTCCGGACAGGGATGAATGAGCAGTTCTTC.